The subject of this entry is one T cell receptor beta chain. The data belong to a study of PD-L1 blockade in urothelial cancer. Study-level information: T cells were recovered from blood samples at a median of roughly 150,000.

Clones were sequenced by immunoSEQ multiplex PCR, and TCRdb holds only the in-frame ones, with some missing. The data contain approximately 24,000 clones, 80% to 90% of them singletons. The TCR comes from a man between 60 and 75 years old with urothelial cancer. The input for sequencing was PBMCs, taken around atezolizumab (anti-PD-L1) treatment.

The CDR3: CASSYGPSLGGELFF. CDR3 coding DNA: TGTGCCAGCAGTTACGGGCCTAGCTTGGGCGGGGAGCTGTTTTTT. V and J are TRBV6-5 and TRBJ2-2; perhaps TRBD2 as D (5 bases). The CDR3 has 15 residues. Trimming stripped 2 bases from V and 7 bases from J, with 14 bases between. Per germline, CDR1 MNHEY and CDR2 SVGAGI.